The 21 T cell receptor beta chains listed next were all sequenced from one sample in a study of blood T cell repertoires in COVID-19. Clones were read by immunoSEQ multiplex PCR, and TCRdb kept only the in-frame ones, dropping some. The table includes about 140,000 clones, just under 80% detected once. Sequencing input: peripheral blood. The receptor set was obtained from a woman in her fifties or sixties with acute or convalescent COVID-19.

Only a few counts were recorded for this clone. The V and J genes are TRBV28 and TRBJ1-1; D is unclear. The CDR3 contains 13 residues. The V end was cut by 3 bases, the J end by 5 bases, with 10 bases between. The germline CDR1 and CDR2 sequences are MDHEN and SYDVKM. The chain's CDR3 is CASSFAYWTEAFF. The DNA of the CDR3 is TGTGCCAGCAGTTTCGCCTACTGGACTGAAGCTTTCTTT.

The chain is built from TRBV3-1 (or the pseudogene TRBV3-2) and TRBJ1-5; 7 bases agree with TRBD1. This CDR3 has 13 residues. V shed 6 bases, J shed 4 bases, and the junction held 3 bases outside the gene matches. Germline values: CDR1 LGHDT, CDR2 YNNKEL (reference sequence). CDR3: CASSPTGNQPQHF. The CDR3 bases are TGTGCCAGCAGTCCGACAGGGAATCAGCCCCAGCATTTT.

As DNA, the CDR3 is TGCGCCAGCAGTGCTAGGGGAAATTCACCCCTCCACTTT. Amino acid sequence: CASSARGNSPLHF. The V gene is TRBV10-2, the J gene TRBJ1-6, with D possibly matching TRBD1 (5 bases). V lost 4 bases, J lost 7 bases, and 8 bases lay in between. The CDR3 runs to 13 residues. The germline V gene encodes CDR1 WSHSY and CDR2 SAAADI.

This chain joins TRBV6-5 and TRBJ1-2; tentative D call: TRBD1 (6 bases). This CDR3 is 14 amino acids long. Germline loops: CDR1 MNHEY, CDR2 SVGAGI. The V end was cut by 7 bases, the J end by 4 bases, with 16 bases between. CDR3 DNA sequence: TGTGCCAGCACTCCCAGGGGCGCTTTCTATGGCTACACCTTC. Amino acid sequence: CASTPRGAFYGYTF.

This clone appeared a single time. The chain couples TRBV19 to TRBJ1-5, with D perhaps TRBD1 (6 bases). CDR3 length: 14 residues. Germline V gene data show CDR1 as LNHDA and CDR2 as SQIVND (reference sequence). V lost 3 bases and J 6 bases, leaving 12 bases between the germline ends. The CDR3 here is CASSMQGNGQPQHF. The CDR3 DNA is TGTGCCAGTAGTATGCAGGGGAATGGTCAGCCCCAGCATTTT. The whole variable domain, filled in from reference TRBV19 and TRBJ1-5, reads DGGITQSPKYLFRKEGQNVTLSCEQNLNHDAMYWYRQDPGQGLRLIYYSQIVNDFQKGDIAEGYSVSREKKESFPLTVTSAQKNPTAFYLCASSMQGNGQPQHFGDGTRLSIL.

This chain connects TRBV5-4 to TRBJ2-1, with 7 bases fitting TRBD2. J gave up 6 bases and V 0 bases, and 6 bases lay outside the gene matches. The V gene's germline CDR1 is SGHNT and CDR2 YYREEE (reference sequence). The CDR3 spans 15 residues. The CDR3 nucleotides are TGTGCCAGCAGCTTGGAGCTAGCGGTGAGCAATGAGCAGTTCTTC. This translates into CASSLELAVSNEQFF.

This chain links TRBV28 with TRBJ2-7; weak D call: TRBD2 (5 bases). Trimming removed 5 bases from V and 7 bases from J, with 18 bases in between. This CDR3 has 14 amino acids. Germline CDR1 is MDHEN and CDR2 is SYDVKM. DNA of the CDR3: TGTGCCAGCAGTGCCCGACTACAAACTAGTGAGCAGTACTTC. This encodes CASSARLQTSEQYF. Together with reference TRBV28 and TRBJ2-7, the CDR3 gives the full variable domain: DVKVTQSSRYLVKRTGEKVFLECVQDMDHENMFWYRQDPGLGLRLIYFSYDVKMKEKGDIPEGYSVSREKKERFSLILESASTNQTSMYLCASSARLQTSEQYFGPGTRLTVT.

DNA of the CDR3: TGTGCCAGCTCACCCGCAGGGTTGGTCTACGAGCAGTACTTC. The encoded protein is CASSPAGLVYEQYF. The chain combines TRBV18 with TRBJ2-7, with D possibly being TRBD1 (5 bases). The CDR3 totals 14 residues. V gave up 3 bases and J gave up 3 bases, with 12 bases separating them. Germline assignment: CDR1 KGHSH and CDR2 LQKENI.

The chain joins TRBV2 to TRBJ2-4; the D is unclear. CDR1 is SNHLY and CDR2 is FYNNEI in the germline V gene. V shed 7 bases and J shed 5 bases, with 9 bases lying between them. The CDR3 consists of 12 residues. The CDR3 reads CASIISQNIQYF. The DNA of the CDR3 is TGTGCCAGCATTATCTCCCAAAACATTCAGTACTTC. Filled out from reference TRBV2 and TRBJ2-4, the complete variable domain reads EPEVTQTPSHQVTQMGQEVILRCVPISNHLYFYWYRQILGQKVEFLVSFYNNEISEKSEIFDDQFSVERPDGSNFTLKIRSTKLEDSAMYFCASIISQNIQYFGAGTRLSVL.

The genes are TRBV23-1 and TRBJ2-7; 7 bases agree with TRBD2. TRBV23-1 is an open reading frame whose function is uncertain. The trim removed 2 bases at V and 6 bases at J, leaving 7 bases unmatched. The CDR3 covers 14 residues. This CDR3 is CASSQLAGVFEQYF. The CDR3 DNA follows: TGCGCCAGCAGTCAACTCGCGGGGGTATTCGAGCAGTACTTC.

This clone showed up many times. The V and J genes are TRBV9 and TRBJ1-2, with D perhaps TRBD1 (6 bases). The V gene's germline CDR1 is SGDLS and CDR2 YYNGEE. This CDR3 is 11 amino acids long. V gave up 3 bases and J gave up 7 bases, with 7 bases separating them. The CDR3 loop reads CASSEQGGYTF. DNA for the CDR3: TGTGCCAGCAGCGAACAGGGTGGCTACACCTTC.

This clone has just one count. This chain connects TRBV14 to TRBJ1-2; D call uncertain. CDR3 length equals 15 residues. Trimming removed 4 bases at V and 5 bases at J, with 17 bases between. Germline V gene sequence: CDR1 SGHDN, CDR2 FVKESK. The CDR3 region has the DNA TGTGCCAGCAGCCTTGGCGGAGCGAACTTATATGGCTACACCTTC. Residues: CASSLGGANLYGYTF.

The chain has TRBV11-2 and TRBJ2-3, with TRBD2 matching 13 bases. Trimming cost V 5 bases and J 2 bases; bases outside gene matches: 7. CDR1 is SGHAT, CDR2 FQNNGV, per germline. The CDR3 has 17 amino acids. The CDR3 DNA reads as TGTGCCAGCAGCACCGCCGGGACTAGCGGGGTCACAGATACGCAGTATTTT. This sequence encodes CASSTAGTSGVTDTQYF.

The V call is TRBV16, the J call TRBJ1-2; D is possibly TRBD1 (5 bases). The CDR3 runs to 12 residues. V was cut by 4 bases and J by 7 bases, with 10 bases left in between. In germline, CDR1 is KGHSY, CDR2 FQNENV. The CDR3 nucleotides read TGTGCCAGCAGCCGCACCAGGGTTGGCTACACCTTC. It codes for CASSRTRVGYTF.

This clone was picked up a small number of times. The chain links TRBV2 to TRBJ2-2, with D possibly TRBD1 on 5 matching bases. In germline, CDR1 is SNHLY, CDR2 FYNNEI. This CDR3 region has 15 residues. The V gene lost 6 bases and the J gene lost 5 bases, with 16 bases spanning the gap. The CDR3 DNA reads TGTGCCAGCAGCATTAGGGGATTAGGGACCGGGGAGCTGTTTTTT. As protein: CASSIRGLGTGELFF.

This chain joins TRBV7-9 and TRBJ2-7; 8 bases line up with TRBD2. The CDR3 has 15 residues. Germline V gives CDR1 SEHNR, CDR2 FQNEAQ (reference sequence). V lost 6 bases, J lost 6 bases, and 13 bases stayed unmatched. DNA of the CDR3: TGTGCCAGCAGTTACCTTGGCGGGAGGTTTAGCGAGCAGTACTTC. This sequence encodes CASSYLGGRFSEQYF.

V and J are TRBV10-1 and TRBJ2-1; perhaps TRBD2 as D (5 bases). The CDR3 is 12 residues long. Per germline, CDR1 WNHNN and CDR2 SYGVQD (reference sequence). Trimming shortened V by 2 bases and J by 12 bases, and 11 bases separated the two germline ends. The CDR3 sequence: CASSETSGRQFF. The CDR3 DNA follows: TGCGCCAGCAGTGAGACGTCGGGAAGGCAGTTCTTC.

The rearrangement uses TRBV30 and TRBJ2-5, with 10 bases lining up with TRBD1. Germline lookup yields CDR1 GTSNPN and CDR2 SVGIG (reference sequence). The length of the CDR3 is 15 residues. The ends lost 2 bases at V and 3 bases at J; junction bases unmatched: 6. DNA of the CDR3: TGTGCCTGGAGTCGCACCGGGACAGGGGAAGAGACCCAGTACTTC. It codes for CAWSRTGTGEETQYF.

V usage is TRBV28 and J usage is TRBJ2-7; the D is unclear. Germline V gene data show CDR1 as MDHEN and CDR2 as SYDVKM. V was trimmed by 5 bases and J by 4 bases, leaving 18 bases between them. The CDR3 has 15 amino acids. This CDR3 is CASSIWSALRYEQYF. The CDR3 DNA is TGTGCCAGCAGTATTTGGAGCGCCTTAAGGTACGAGCAGTACTTC.

The chain is built from TRBV10-3 and TRBJ2-7; 7 bases fit TRBD1. Germline V gene lookup returns CDR1 ENHRY and CDR2 SYGVKD. There are 13 residues in the CDR3. The V gene end was trimmed by 2 bases and the J gene end by 6 bases; junction bases not matched to a gene: 4. The CDR3 loop reads CAISETGDPEQYF. DNA of the CDR3: TGTGCCATCAGTGAGACAGGGGACCCCGAGCAGTACTTC.

The V and J genes are TRBV27 and TRBJ2-7, with 12 nucleotides matching TRBD2. V shed 4 bases, J shed 4 bases, and the junction held 11 bases outside the gene matches. Per germline, CDR1 MNHEY and CDR2 SMNVEV (reference sequence). The CDR3 totals 17 residues. The CDR3 spells CASSSLAGGPRDYEQYF. As DNA, the CDR3 is TGTGCCAGCAGTTCACTAGCGGGAGGCCCGCGCGATTACGAGCAGTACTTC.